Listed here are 28 T cell receptor beta chains from one sample, sequenced in a study of blood T cell repertoires in COVID-19. TCRdb's table, derived via immunoSEQ multiplex PCR, lists solely in-frame clones and lacks some. The table shows approximately 440,000 clones, with about 90% occurring only once. The sequencing sample was made of PBMCs or T cells enriched from blood (not recorded which). The receptors here all came from a young man who had recovered from COVID-19.

The J gene is TRBJ2-2, the V gene TRBV5-1; 10 bases map to TRBD1. Germline-derived CDR1 and CDR2 are SGHRS and YFSETQ. With V trimmed by 2 bases and J by 3 bases, 4 bases remained unmatched. CDR3 length equals 16 residues. In nucleotides, the CDR3 is TGCGCCAGCAGCTTCGGACAGGGGGTTGACACCGGGGAGCTGTTTTTT. It encodes CASSFGQGVDTGELFF.

The chain uses TRBV11-2 and TRBJ1-2, with D maybe TRBD1 (5 bases). With 5 bases removed from V and 5 bases from J, the gap between germline ends came to 15 bases. The length of the CDR3 is 14 residues. Germline values: CDR1 SGHAT, CDR2 FQNNGV. CDR3 amino acids: CASSALQVRYGYTF. The CDR3 DNA sequence: TGTGCCAGCAGCGCGCTACAGGTTAGGTATGGCTACACCTTC.

The CDR3 reads CASSQDKAQGRQPQHF. CDR3 nucleotides: TGCGCCAGCAGCCAAGATAAGGCGCAGGGCCGGCAGCCCCAGCATTTT. V usage is TRBV4-1 and J usage is TRBJ1-5; maybe TRBD1 (5 bases). Germline CDR1 MGHRA, CDR2 YSYEKL. The CDR3 sequence is 16 residues long. The V end lost 0 bases, the J end lost 7 bases, and 16 bases lay between the germline ends.

The rearrangement uses TRBV19 and TRBJ1-6; D uncertain. The length of the CDR3 is 9 residues. The V gene's germline CDR1 is LNHDA and CDR2 SQIVND (reference sequence). V lost 11 bases and J lost 14, with 10 bases in between. CDR3 amino acids: CARLSALHF. In DNA, the CDR3 is TGTGCCCGCCTGAGTGCCCTCCACTTT.

The CDR3 reads CASSSVTSGRFSYNEQFF. The DNA for the CDR3 is TGTGCCAGCAGCTCCGTGACTAGCGGGAGATTTTCCTACAATGAGCAGTTCTTC. The rearrangement uses TRBV7-9 and TRBJ2-1; 12 nucleotides agree with TRBD2. Germline lookup yields CDR1 SEHNR and CDR2 FQNEAQ (reference sequence). V gave up 4 bases and J gave up 1 base; unmatched junction bases: 8. There are 18 residues in the CDR3. Full variable domain (outside the CDR3, taken from reference TRBV7-9 and TRBJ2-1): DTGVSQNPRHKITKRGQNVTFRCDPISEHNRLYWYRQTLGQGPEFLTYFQNEAQLEKSRLLSDRFSAERPKGSFSTLEIQRTEQGDSAMYLCASSSVTSGRFSYNEQFFGPGTRLTVL.

The genes are TRBV6-5 and TRBJ1-4; 9 bases fit TRBD1. The V segment lost 2 bases and the J segment 8 bases; nucleotides outside the gene matches: 6. The CDR3 sequence is 15 residues long. Germline loops: CDR1 MNHEY, CDR2 SVGAGI. The chain's CDR3 is CASSYRQGVEEKLFF. The CDR3 nucleotides are TGTGCCAGCAGTTACCGACAGGGGGTCGAGGAAAAACTGTTTTTT.

This clone was detected once. The CDR3 region is CASSPGGIGGYTF. CDR3 in DNA: TGTGCCAGCAGCCCGGGGGGTATTGGAGGCTACACCTTC. The chain uses TRBV2 and TRBJ1-2, with D perhaps matching TRBD1 (5 bases). The CDR3 runs to 13 residues. The V end was cut by 6 bases, the J end by 8 bases, with 16 bases between. The germline V gene encodes CDR1 SNHLY and CDR2 FYNNEI.

This clone was detected only a few times. The CDR3 is CASRPPRGTGNTIYF. CDR3 sequence (DNA): TGTGCCAGCAGACCCCCCAGGGGAACTGGAAACACCATATATTTT. The chain carries TRBV3-1 (or the pseudogene TRBV3-2) and TRBJ1-3; weak D call: TRBD1 (6 bases). Trimming shortened V by 6 bases and J by 2 bases, and 14 bases separated the two germline ends. CDR1 and CDR2 (germline): LGHDT, YNNKEL (reference sequence). The CDR3 runs 15 residues.

The CDR3 spells CASSLSTGSYEQYF. As DNA, the CDR3 is TGTGCCAGCAGCTTATCAACGGGGAGCTACGAGCAGTACTTC. V and J are TRBV7-8 and TRBJ2-7; possibly TRBD2 for D (5 bases). Germline V lookup: CDR1 SGHVS, CDR2 FQNEAQ. The CDR3 runs 14 residues. V was shortened by 2 bases and J by 3 bases, with 11 bases between the two germline ends.

This chain joins TRBV27 and TRBJ1-5; 7 nucleotides align to TRBD1. After removal of 5 bases from V and 4 bases from J, the junction contained 5 bases not matched to a gene. The germline CDR1 and CDR2 sequences are MNHEY and SMNVEV (reference sequence). This CDR3 has 14 residues. The CDR3 nucleotides are TGTGCCAGCAGTCGCGGGACAGATAATCAGCCCCAGCATTTT. Amino acids: CASSRGTDNQPQHF.

This clone was observed once. The chain links TRBV30 to TRBJ2-7; the D is unclear. With 0 bases removed from V and 3 bases from J, the gap between germline ends came to 15 bases. Germline V gives CDR1 GTSNPN, CDR2 SVGIG (reference sequence). The CDR3 loop spans 15 amino acids. The CDR3: CAWSVRTVTFYEQYF. CDR3 nucleotides: TGTGCCTGGAGTGTACGCACAGTCACCTTCTACGAGCAGTACTTC.

V usage is TRBV5-6 and J usage is TRBJ1-3; 9 positions agree with TRBD1. V gave up 3 bases and J gave up 9 bases; unmatched junction bases: 4. CDR3 length equals 13 residues. Per the germline V gene, CDR1 is SGHDT and CDR2 is YYEEEE. CDR3: CASSYGTGSTIYF. CDR3 nucleotide sequence: TGTGCCAGCAGCTACGGGACAGGGAGCACCATATATTTT.

The chain employs TRBV2 and TRBJ2-7, with a weak D call TRBD2 (7 bases). The CDR3 contains 15 residues. Trimming took off 3 bases at V and 4 bases at J, with 16 bases between the two ends. Germline assignment: CDR1 SNHLY and CDR2 FYNNEI. The CDR3 loop is CASSEGGGRGYEQYF. Written as DNA, the CDR3 is TGTGCCAGCAGTGAGGGAGGGGGGCGCGGTTACGAGCAGTACTTC. The full variable domain, rest sourced from reference TRBV2 and TRBJ2-7, is EPEVTQTPSHQVTQMGQEVILRCVPISNHLYFYWYRQILGQKVEFLVSFYNNEISEKSEIFDDQFSVERPDGSNFTLKIRSTKLEDSAMYFCASSEGGGRGYEQYFGPGTRLTVT.

This clone was observed once. The chain carries TRBV27 and TRBJ2-1; TRBD2 aligns across 9 bases. V gave up 6 bases and J gave up 9 bases; unmatched junction bases: 15. Germline values: CDR1 MNHEY, CDR2 SMNVEV (reference sequence). The CDR3 sequence is 16 residues long. Here the CDR3 DNA reads TGTGCCAGCAGCCACTTCTCGCGGGAGGGACAAGGTGAGCAGTTCTTC. Its protein is CASSHFSREGQGEQFF.

The chain recombines TRBV7-9 with TRBJ2-1; a possible D gene is TRBD2 (6 bases). V lost 3 bases to trimming and J lost 0 bases, with 9 bases between them. Germline V CDR1 and CDR2: SEHNR, FQNEAQ (reference sequence). This CDR3 is 15 amino acids long. CDR3 residues: CASSLDSGSYNEQFF. In nucleotides, the CDR3 is TGTGCCAGCAGCTTGGATAGCGGCTCCTACAATGAGCAGTTCTTC.

This chain uses TRBV7-6 with TRBJ1-4; D remains ambiguous. The CDR3 consists of 17 residues. V shed 4 bases and J shed 4 bases, with 19 bases lying between them. Germline V gene data show CDR1 as SGHVS and CDR2 as FNYEAQ. The CDR3 is CASSSPYTTRNNEKLFF. CDR3 coding DNA: TGTGCCAGCAGCTCGCCTTATACCACGAGAAATAATGAAAAACTGTTTTTT.

This rearrangement joins TRBV10-3 to TRBJ1-1, with 7 bases lining up with TRBD1. In germline, CDR1 is ENHRY, CDR2 SYGVKD. V lost 2 bases and J lost 1; bases outside the gene matches: 7. The CDR3 has 16 amino acids. CDR3 loop: CAISEISRQGNTEAFF. The CDR3 coding sequence is TGTGCCATCAGTGAGATTAGTCGACAGGGGAACACTGAAGCTTTCTTT.

The V gene is TRBV5-1, the J gene TRBJ2-7, with 7 bases matching TRBD2. With V trimmed by 4 bases and J by 3 bases, 10 bases remained unmatched. The CDR3 has 15 residues. CDR1 is SGHRS, CDR2 YFSETQ, per germline. CDR3 DNA sequence: TGCGCCAGCAGCCCCCAACTTGCGGGGGACTACGAGCAGTACTTC. Its translation is CASSPQLAGDYEQYF.

This clone was seen only a few times. The rearrangement links TRBV7-9 to TRBJ2-5; 11 positions agree with TRBD2. Germline V lookup: CDR1 SEHNR, CDR2 FQNEAQ (reference sequence). The CDR3 is made up of 17 amino acids. V lost 5 bases to trimming and J lost 2 bases; unmatched junction nucleotides: 10. This chain's CDR3 is CASSMGLAASAQETQYF. CDR3 coding DNA: TGTGCCAGCAGCATGGGACTAGCGGCGTCTGCTCAAGAGACCCAGTACTTC.

The gene calls are TRBV4-1 and TRBJ2-2; 12 nucleotides align to TRBD2. The V gene's germline CDR1 is MGHRA and CDR2 YSYEKL. V was pared by 1 base and J by 4 bases, with 7 bases of the junction left unmatched. This CDR3 is built from 18 residues. The CDR3 nucleotides read TGCGCCAGCAGCCAAGGGCTAGCGGGGGGGCCCAGCACCGGGGAGCTGTTTTTT. This translates into CASSQGLAGGPSTGELFF.

This rearrangement joins TRBV9 to TRBJ2-2, with a weak D call TRBD2 (6 bases). V was pared by 2 bases and J by 7 bases, with 12 bases between. CDR1 and CDR2 (germline): SGDLS, YYNGEE. This CDR3 contains 14 residues. The CDR3 region has the DNA TGTGCCAGCAGCGTCCAGGGAGGACTCGGGGAGCTGTTTTTT. Translating it yields CASSVQGGLGELFF.

The chain has TRBV7-2 and TRBJ1-2; 10 bases align to TRBD1. The germline V gene encodes CDR1 SGHTA and CDR2 FQGNSA. V gave up 5 bases and J gave up 4 bases; unmatched junction bases: 13. The CDR3 extends over 17 amino acids. Written as DNA, the CDR3 is TGTGCCAGCAGCCACCGACAGGGGGCTAATCCAATCTATGGCTACACCTTC. Its protein is CASSHRQGANPIYGYTF.

V gene TRBV27 combines with J gene TRBJ2-1; perhaps TRBD2 as D (6 bases). V lost 5 bases and J lost 8, with 16 bases in between. Germline V gives CDR1 MNHEY, CDR2 SMNVEV (reference sequence). The CDR3 is 14 residues long. Here the CDR3 reads CASSAGLHFDEQFF. The CDR3 region has the DNA TGTGCCAGCAGTGCGGGACTGCACTTTGATGAGCAGTTCTTC.

The J gene is TRBJ1-1, the V gene TRBV24-1; D possibly corresponds to TRBD1 (5 bases). Germline CDR1 and CDR2: KGHDR and SFDVKD. V lost 7 bases to trimming and J lost 4 bases, with 15 bases between them. The CDR3 consists of 14 residues. CDR3 residues: CATSTGGEGTEAFF. CDR3 nucleotide sequence: TGTGCCACCAGCACGGGGGGAGAGGGCACTGAAGCTTTCTTT.

The chain recombines TRBV5-1 with TRBJ2-7; 8 bases map to TRBD1. V trimming: 5 bases; J trimming: 5 bases; junction bases outside the gene matches: 3. The CDR3 runs to 12 residues. Per the germline V gene, CDR1 is SGHRS and CDR2 is YFSETQ. CDR3 protein: CASRTGANEQYF. The CDR3 bases are TGCGCCAGCAGGACAGGGGCCAACGAGCAGTACTTC.

The chain couples TRBV5-1 to TRBJ2-2; the match to TRBD2 covers 12 bases. Germline V lookup: CDR1 SGHRS, CDR2 YFSETQ. The V gene end was trimmed by 3 bases and the J gene end by 6 bases; junction bases not matched to a gene: 6. The CDR3 spans 16 residues. In DNA, the CDR3 is TGCGCCAGCAGCTGGACTAGCGGGACAATTCCCGGGGAGCTGTTTTTT. This sequence encodes CASSWTSGTIPGELFF.

The genes are TRBV30 and TRBJ1-6; a possible D gene is TRBD1 (5 bases). V was pared by 1 base and J by 10 bases, with 14 bases between. Germline V lookup: CDR1 GTSNPN, CDR2 SVGIG (reference sequence). This CDR3 has 14 residues. CDR3: CAWSDAGPGSPLHF. Here the CDR3 DNA reads TGTGCCTGGAGTGACGCAGGGCCTGGGTCACCCCTCCACTTT.

V is TRBV19 and J is TRBJ1-6; TRBD1 matches 9 bases. CDR3 length equals 15 residues. V lost 5 bases, J lost 8 bases, and 7 bases stayed unmatched. Germline CDR1 reads LNHDA; CDR2 reads SQIVND (reference sequence). The CDR3 sequence: CASSPGTGRYSPLHF. The DNA for the CDR3 is TGTGCCAGTAGTCCAGGGACAGGGCGGTATTCACCCCTCCACTTT.